This T cell receptor (beta chain) was documented in a study of blood T cell repertoires in COVID-19. Study-wide context: The origin of the acute and convalescent COVID-19 samples was the United States, Italy and Spain. Sources were T cells, B-cell-depleted T cells, or PBMCs; the material itself was cDNA or gDNA.

In the source study's methods: The assay estimated nucleated cells by amplifying reference gene primers. Using immunoSEQ multiplex PCR, the repertoire was profiled, and TCRdb retains in-frame clones only, with some absent. V and J calls and clone size are given by that table; D and trimming were obtained from the DNA. The data hold 150,000 to 200,000 clones, with 70% to 80% observed a single time. V lost 6 bases, J lost 0 bases, and 9 bases lay in between. Per the germline V gene, CDR1 is MNHEY and CDR2 is SVGAGI. The CDR3 runs to 14 residues. This receptor was taken from a man between 60 and 70 years old with acute or convalescent COVID-19. Sequenced input: peripheral blood. This sequence joins TRBV6-5 and TRBJ1-3; D uncertain. As DNA, the CDR3 is TGTGCCAGCAGCGGACGGGGCTCTGGAAACACCATATATTTT. This gives the protein CASSGRGSGNTIYF.